Listed below are T cell receptor beta chains from one sample, sequenced in a study of CD8 T cells in cerebrospinal fluid in Alzheimer's disease. TCRdb reanalyzed the 10x single-cell sequencing reads, giving one entry per CDR3 protein sequence and no DNA. The repertoire shows fewer than 400 distinct CDR3 sequences; the top ten hold 30% to 45%. Source material: cerebrospinal fluid. These receptors all come from a human donor with mild cognitive impairment. CDR3s include the opening cysteine and the closing phenylalanine or tryptophan. Size is stated for part of the rows, as once, few or many counts, or as a class when the clone is expanded.

len | j_gene | v_gene | abundance | CDR3aa
12 | TRBJ2-7 | TRBV19 | medium-sized | CASSIKSYEQYF
15 | TRBJ2-5 | TRBV19 | medium-sized | CASSPGTGGRETQYF
17 | TRBJ2-3 | TRBV5-1 | large | CASSFVGGRAATDTQYF
15 | TRBJ1-3 | TRBV7-2 | . | CASSFTGGAGNTIYF
16 | TRBJ1-4 | TRBV28 | large | CASSPYPGQIGEKLFF
14 | TRBJ2-3 | TRBV20-1 | large | CSPLSGQGADTQYF
12 | TRBJ2-5 | TRBV7-8 | . | CASSQMEETQYF
13 | TRBJ1-1 | TRBV6-2/TRBV6-3 | medium-sized | CASSLISRAEAFF
15 | TRBJ2-1 | TRBV11-3 | large | CASSLVGTGNNEQFF
15 | TRBJ2-6 | TRBV12-3/TRBV12-4 | large | CASSLDQSGANVLTF
15 | TRBJ1-2 | TRBV7-2 | large | CASSLTGGAYYGYTF
15 | TRBJ2-3 | TRBV13 | large | CASSSRDLSTDTQYF